The present entry profiles one T cell receptor beta chain with its context. The assay was immunoSEQ multiplex PCR, and TCRdb's table has in-frame clones only and misses some. The table lists a few million clones, more than 90% of them singletons. The sample is drawn from a study of shared clonotypes between healthy human individuals. Germline CDR1 reads LNHNV; CDR2 reads YYDKDF (reference sequence). The V end was cut by 3 bases, the J end by 2 bases, with 11 bases between. The CDR3 runs 14 residues. Sequencing was done on a sample of naive CD4+ T cells sorted from blood. This sample's subset: CD45RA+ positively selected. The chain carries TRBV15 and TRBJ2-7, with D tentatively TRBD2 (7 bases). This TCR was sampled from a man between 18 and 35 years old in good health. CDR3 protein: CATSSLRGPYEQYF. The CDR3 DNA is TGTGCCACCAGCAGCTTGCGGGGGCCCTACGAGCAGTACTTC.